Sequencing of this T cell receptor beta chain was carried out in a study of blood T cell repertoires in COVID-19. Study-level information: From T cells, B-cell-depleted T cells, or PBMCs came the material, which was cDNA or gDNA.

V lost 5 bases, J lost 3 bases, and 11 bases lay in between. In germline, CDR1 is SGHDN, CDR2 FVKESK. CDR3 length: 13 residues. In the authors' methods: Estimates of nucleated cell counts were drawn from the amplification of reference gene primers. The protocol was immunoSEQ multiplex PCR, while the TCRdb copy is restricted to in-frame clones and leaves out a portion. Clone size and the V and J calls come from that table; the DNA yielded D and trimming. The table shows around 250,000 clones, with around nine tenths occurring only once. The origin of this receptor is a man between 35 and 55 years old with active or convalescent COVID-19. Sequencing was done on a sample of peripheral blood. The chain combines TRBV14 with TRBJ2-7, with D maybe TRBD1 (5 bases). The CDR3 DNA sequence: TGTGCCAGCAGCACCGGACAACTCTACGAGCAGTACTTC. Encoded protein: CASSTGQLYEQYF. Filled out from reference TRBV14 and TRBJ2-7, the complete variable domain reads EAGVTQFPSHSVIEKGQTVTLRCDPISGHDNLYWYRRVMGKEIKFLLHFVKESKQDESGMPNNRFLAERTGGTYSTLKVQPAELEDSGVYFCASSTGQLYEQYFGPGTRLTVT.